This T cell receptor (beta chain) came from a study of blood T cell repertoires in COVID-19. Under the authors' procedure: Scientists estimated how many nucleated cells there were by amplifying reference gene primers. The protocol was immunoSEQ multiplex PCR, while the TCRdb copy is restricted to in-frame clones and leaves out a portion. From that table come the V and J calls and clone size; the DNA was used to work out D and trimming. The sample has almost 95,000 clones; about 86% are singletons. With 2 bases clipped from V and 6 bases from J, the junction kept 6 bases outside the gene matches. This CDR3 comprises 14 residues. The germline gives CDR1 KGHSH, CDR2 LQKENI.

Sequencing input: peripheral blood. The V call is TRBV18, the J call TRBJ1-1, with 7 bases aligning to TRBD1. This clonotype originated in a man aged 55 to 70 with acute or convalescent COVID-19. CDR3 nucleotides: TGTGCCAGCTCACCAATGACAGGGCGGGCTGAAGCTTTCTTT. Amino acid sequence: CASSPMTGRAEAFF.